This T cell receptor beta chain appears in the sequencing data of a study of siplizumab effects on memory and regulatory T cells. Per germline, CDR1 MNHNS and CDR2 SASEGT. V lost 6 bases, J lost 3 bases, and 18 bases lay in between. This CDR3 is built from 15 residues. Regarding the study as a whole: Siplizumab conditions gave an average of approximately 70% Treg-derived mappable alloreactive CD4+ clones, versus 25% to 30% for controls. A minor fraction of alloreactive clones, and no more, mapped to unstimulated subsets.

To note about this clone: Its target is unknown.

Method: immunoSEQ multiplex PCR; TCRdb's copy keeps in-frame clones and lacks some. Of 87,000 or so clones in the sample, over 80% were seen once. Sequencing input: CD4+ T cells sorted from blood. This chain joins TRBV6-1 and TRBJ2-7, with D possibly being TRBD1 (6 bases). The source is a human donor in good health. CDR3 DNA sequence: TGTGCCAGCAGAGTTTCTCCGGGACACGGCTACGAGCAGTACTTC. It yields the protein CASRVSPGHGYEQYF.